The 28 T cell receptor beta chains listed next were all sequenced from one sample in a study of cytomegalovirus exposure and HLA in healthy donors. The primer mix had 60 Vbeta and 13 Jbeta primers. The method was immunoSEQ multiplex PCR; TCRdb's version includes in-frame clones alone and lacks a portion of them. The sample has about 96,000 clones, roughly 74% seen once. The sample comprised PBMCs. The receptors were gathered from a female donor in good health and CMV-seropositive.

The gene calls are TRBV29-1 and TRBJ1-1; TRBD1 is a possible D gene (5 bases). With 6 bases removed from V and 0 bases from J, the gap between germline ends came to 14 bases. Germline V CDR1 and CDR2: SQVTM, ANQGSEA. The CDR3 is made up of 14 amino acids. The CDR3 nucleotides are TGCAGCGTCGTAGACAGCGGGATGAACACTGAAGCTTTCTTT. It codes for CSVVDSGMNTEAFF. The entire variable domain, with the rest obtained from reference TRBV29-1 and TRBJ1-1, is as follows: SAVISQKPSRDICQRGTSLTIQCQVDSQVTMMFWYRQQPGQSLTLIATANQGSEATYESGFVIDKFPISRPNLTFSTLTVSNMSPEDSSIYLCSVVDSGMNTEAFFGQGTRLTVV.

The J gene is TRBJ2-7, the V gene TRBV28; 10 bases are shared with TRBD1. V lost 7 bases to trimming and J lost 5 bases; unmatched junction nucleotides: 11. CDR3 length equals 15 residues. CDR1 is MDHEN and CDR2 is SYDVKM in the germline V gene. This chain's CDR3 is CASIHTGQGIHEQYF. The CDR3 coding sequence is TGTGCCAGCATCCACACGGGACAGGGGATCCACGAGCAGTACTTC.

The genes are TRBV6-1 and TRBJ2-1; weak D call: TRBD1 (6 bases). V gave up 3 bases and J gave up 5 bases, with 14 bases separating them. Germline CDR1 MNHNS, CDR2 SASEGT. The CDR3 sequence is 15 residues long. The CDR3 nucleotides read TGTGCCAGCAGTGAGCAGGGGATGTCGAACAATGAGCAGTTCTTC. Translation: CASSEQGMSNNEQFF.

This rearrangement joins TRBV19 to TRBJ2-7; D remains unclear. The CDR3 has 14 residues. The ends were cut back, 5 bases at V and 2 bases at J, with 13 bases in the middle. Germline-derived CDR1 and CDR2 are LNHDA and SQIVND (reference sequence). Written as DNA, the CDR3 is TGTGCCAGTAGTTCCCCGTGGCCACCCTACGAGCAGTACTTC. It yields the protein CASSSPWPPYEQYF.

The CDR3 reads CASSLESRGTGELFF. As DNA, the CDR3 is TGCGCCAGCAGCTTGGAAAGTAGGGGCACCGGGGAGCTGTTTTTT. This chain connects TRBV5-1 to TRBJ2-2; D is possibly TRBD1 (5 bases). Per germline, CDR1 SGHRS and CDR2 YFSETQ. Trimming stripped 0 bases from V and 4 bases from J, with 10 bases between. This CDR3 has 15 amino acids.

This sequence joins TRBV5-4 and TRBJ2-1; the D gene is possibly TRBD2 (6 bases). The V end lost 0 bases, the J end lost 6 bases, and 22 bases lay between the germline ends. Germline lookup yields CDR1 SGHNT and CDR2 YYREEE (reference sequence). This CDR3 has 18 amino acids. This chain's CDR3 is CASSLVVRRWGLSNEQFF. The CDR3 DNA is TGTGCCAGCAGCTTGGTAGTTCGAAGGTGGGGACTCTCCAATGAGCAGTTCTTC.

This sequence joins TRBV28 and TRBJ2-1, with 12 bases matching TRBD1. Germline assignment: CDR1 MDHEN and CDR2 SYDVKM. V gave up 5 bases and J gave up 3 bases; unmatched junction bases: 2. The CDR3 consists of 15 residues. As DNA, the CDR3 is TGTGCCAGCAGTGGGACAGGGGGCGGCTACAATGAGCAGTTCTTC. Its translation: CASSGTGGGYNEQFF.

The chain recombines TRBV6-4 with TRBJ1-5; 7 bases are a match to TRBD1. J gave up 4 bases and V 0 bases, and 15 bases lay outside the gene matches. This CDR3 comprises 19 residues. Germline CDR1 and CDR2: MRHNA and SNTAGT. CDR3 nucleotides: TGTGCCAGCAGTGACTCGATCCCCGACTCCCGACAGGGAAATCAGCCCCAGCATTTT. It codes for CASSDSIPDSRQGNQPQHF.

CDR3 protein: CASSPGTGVVGSGANVLTF. The CDR3 DNA follows: TGTGCCAGCAGTCCCGGGACAGGGGTAGTAGGCTCTGGGGCCAACGTCCTGACTTTC. The chain links TRBV2 to TRBJ2-6; 10 bases map to TRBD1. Germline CDR1 reads SNHLY; CDR2 reads FYNNEI. The CDR3 has 19 amino acids. Trimming cost V 5 bases and J 0 bases; bases outside gene matches: 10.

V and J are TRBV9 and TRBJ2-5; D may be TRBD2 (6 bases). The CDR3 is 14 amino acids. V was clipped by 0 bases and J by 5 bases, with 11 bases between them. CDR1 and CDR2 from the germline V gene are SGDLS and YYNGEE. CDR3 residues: CASSVGGVSETQYF. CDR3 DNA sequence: TGTGCCAGCAGCGTAGGGGGGGTGAGTGAGACCCAGTACTTC.

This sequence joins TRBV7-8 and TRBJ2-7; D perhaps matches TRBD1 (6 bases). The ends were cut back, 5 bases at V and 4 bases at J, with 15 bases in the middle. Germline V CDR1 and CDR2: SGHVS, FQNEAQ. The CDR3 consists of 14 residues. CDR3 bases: TGTGCCAGCAGCCTTCGGGACACGAGGTACGAGCAGTACTTC. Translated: CASSLRDTRYEQYF.

This CDR3 is CASSSGYTDTQYF. For the CDR3, the DNA is TGTGCCAGCAGCTCGGGGTACACAGATACGCAGTATTTT. This sequence joins TRBV7-2 and TRBJ2-3, with D maybe TRBD2 (5 bases). Germline CDR1 and CDR2: SGHTA and FQGNSA. CDR3 length equals 13 residues. The ends were cut back, 4 bases at V and 2 bases at J, with 7 bases in the middle.

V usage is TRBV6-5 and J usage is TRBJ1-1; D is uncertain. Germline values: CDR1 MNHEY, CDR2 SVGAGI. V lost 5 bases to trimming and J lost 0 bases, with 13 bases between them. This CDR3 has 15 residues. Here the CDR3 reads CASSQLYEVNTEAFF. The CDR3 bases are TGTGCCAGCAGTCAACTCTACGAGGTGAACACTGAAGCTTTCTTT.

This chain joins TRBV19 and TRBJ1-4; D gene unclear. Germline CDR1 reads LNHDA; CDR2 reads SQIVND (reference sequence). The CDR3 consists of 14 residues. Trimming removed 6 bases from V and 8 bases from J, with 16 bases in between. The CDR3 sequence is CASSPSAVGEKLFF. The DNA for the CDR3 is TGTGCCAGTAGCCCTAGTGCCGTCGGGGAAAAACTGTTTTTT.

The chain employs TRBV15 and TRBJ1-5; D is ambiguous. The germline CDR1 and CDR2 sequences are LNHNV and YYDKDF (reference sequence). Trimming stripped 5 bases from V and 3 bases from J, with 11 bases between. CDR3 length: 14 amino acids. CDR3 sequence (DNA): TGTGCCACCAGCCGAAACGGGAACAATCAGCCCCAGCATTTT. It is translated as CATSRNGNNQPQHF.

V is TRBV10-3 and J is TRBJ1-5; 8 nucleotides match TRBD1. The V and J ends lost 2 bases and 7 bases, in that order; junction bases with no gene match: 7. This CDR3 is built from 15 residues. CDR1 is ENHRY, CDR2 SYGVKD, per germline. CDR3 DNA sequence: TGTGCCATCAGTGAGATGGACAGGGAAGGCCAGCCCCAGCATTTT. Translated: CAISEMDREGQPQHF.

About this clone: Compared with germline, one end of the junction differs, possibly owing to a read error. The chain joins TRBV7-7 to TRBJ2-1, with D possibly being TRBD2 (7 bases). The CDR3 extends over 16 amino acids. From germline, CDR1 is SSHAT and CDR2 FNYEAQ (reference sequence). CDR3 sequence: CASSPEGGPSYNEQFF. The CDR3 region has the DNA TGTGCTAGCAGCCCAGAGGGGGGGCCCTCCTACAATGAGCAGTTCTTC.

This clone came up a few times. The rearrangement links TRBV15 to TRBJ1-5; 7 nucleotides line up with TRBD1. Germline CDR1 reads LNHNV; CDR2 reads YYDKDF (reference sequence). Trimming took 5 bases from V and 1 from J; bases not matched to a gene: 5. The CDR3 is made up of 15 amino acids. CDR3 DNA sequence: TGTGCCACCAGCGTACTACAGGGGAGCAATCAGCCCCAGCATTTT. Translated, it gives CATSVLQGSNQPQHF.

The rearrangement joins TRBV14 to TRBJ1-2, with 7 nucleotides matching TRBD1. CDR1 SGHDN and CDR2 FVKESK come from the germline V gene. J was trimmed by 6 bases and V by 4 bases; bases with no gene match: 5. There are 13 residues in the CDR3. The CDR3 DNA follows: TGTGCCAGCAGCCGATCGGGACAGCATGGCTACACCTTC. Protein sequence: CASSRSGQHGYTF.

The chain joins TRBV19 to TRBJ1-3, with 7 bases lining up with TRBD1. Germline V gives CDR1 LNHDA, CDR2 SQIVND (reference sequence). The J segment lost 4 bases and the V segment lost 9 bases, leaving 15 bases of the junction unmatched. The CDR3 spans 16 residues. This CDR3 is CASNKGAGSLGNTIYF. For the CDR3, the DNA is TGTGCCAGCAATAAGGGGGCGGGCAGCCTCGGAAACACCATATATTTT.

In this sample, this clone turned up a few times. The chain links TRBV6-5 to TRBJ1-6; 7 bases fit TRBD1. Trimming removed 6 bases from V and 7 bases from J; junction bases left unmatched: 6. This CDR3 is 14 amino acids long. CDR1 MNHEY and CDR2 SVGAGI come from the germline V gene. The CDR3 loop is CASRTTGRNSPLHF. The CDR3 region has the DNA TGTGCCAGCAGGACGACAGGGAGGAATTCACCCCTCCACTTT.

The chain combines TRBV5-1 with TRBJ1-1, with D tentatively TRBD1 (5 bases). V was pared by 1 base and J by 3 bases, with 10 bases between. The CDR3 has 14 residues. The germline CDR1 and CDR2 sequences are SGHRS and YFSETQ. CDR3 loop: CASSLQGEDTEAFF. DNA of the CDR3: TGCGCCAGCAGCTTGCAAGGGGAGGACACTGAAGCTTTCTTT.

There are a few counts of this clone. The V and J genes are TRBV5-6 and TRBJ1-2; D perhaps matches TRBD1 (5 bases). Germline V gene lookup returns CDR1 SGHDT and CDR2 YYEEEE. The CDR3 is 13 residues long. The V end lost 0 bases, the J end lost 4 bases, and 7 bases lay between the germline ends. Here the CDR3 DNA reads TGTGCCAGCAGCTTGGAAGGGGTCTATGGCTACACCTTC. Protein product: CASSLEGVYGYTF.

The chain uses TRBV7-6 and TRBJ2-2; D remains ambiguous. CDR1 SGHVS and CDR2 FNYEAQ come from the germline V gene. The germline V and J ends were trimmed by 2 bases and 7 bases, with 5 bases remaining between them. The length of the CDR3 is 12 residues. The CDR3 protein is CASSLLGGELFF. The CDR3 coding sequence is TGTGCCAGCAGCTTACTCGGCGGGGAGCTGTTTTTT. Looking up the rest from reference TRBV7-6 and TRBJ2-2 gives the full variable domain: GAGVSQSPRYKVTKRGQDVALRCDPISGHVSLYWYRQALGQGPEFLTYFNYEAQQDKSGLPNDRFSAERPEGSISTLTIQRTEQRDSAMYRCASSLLGGELFFGEGSRLTVL.

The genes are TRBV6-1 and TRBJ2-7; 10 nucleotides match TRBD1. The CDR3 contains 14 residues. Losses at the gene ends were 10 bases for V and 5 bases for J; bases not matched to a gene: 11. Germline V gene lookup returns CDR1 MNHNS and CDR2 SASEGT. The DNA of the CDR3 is TGTGCCATCGATAGGGACAGGGGAACTAACGAGCAGTACTTC. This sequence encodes CAIDRDRGTNEQYF.

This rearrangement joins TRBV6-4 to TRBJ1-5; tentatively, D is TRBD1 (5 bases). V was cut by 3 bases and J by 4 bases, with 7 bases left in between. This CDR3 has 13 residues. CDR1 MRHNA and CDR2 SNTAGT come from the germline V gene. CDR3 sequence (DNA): TGTGCCAGCAGTGAACAGGAAAATCAGCCCCAGCATTTT. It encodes CASSEQENQPQHF.

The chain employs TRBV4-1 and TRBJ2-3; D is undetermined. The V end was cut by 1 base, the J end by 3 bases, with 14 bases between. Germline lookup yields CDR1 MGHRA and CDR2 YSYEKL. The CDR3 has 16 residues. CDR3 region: CASSQGPTSGTDTQYF. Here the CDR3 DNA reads TGCGCCAGCAGCCAAGGCCCGACGTCAGGAACAGATACGCAGTATTTT.

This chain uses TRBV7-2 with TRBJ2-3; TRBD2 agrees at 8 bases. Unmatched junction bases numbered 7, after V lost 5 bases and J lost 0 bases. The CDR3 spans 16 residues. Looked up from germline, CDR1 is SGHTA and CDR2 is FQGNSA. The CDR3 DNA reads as TGTGCCAGCAGCCGAGAGGGCGGGGGGAGCACAGATACGCAGTATTTT. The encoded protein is CASSREGGGSTDTQYF.